The rows below give T cell receptor beta chains drawn from one sample of a study of vaccination effects on CD4 cells after COVID-19. The assay was immunoSEQ multiplex PCR, and TCRdb's table has in-frame clones only and misses some. The table shows about 73,000 clones, with approximately 75% occurring only once. The antigens these receptors bind are not known. Sequencing used CD4+ T cells from PBMCs cultured with HCoV-NL63 spike peptides, obtained before COVID-19 vaccination. Source of these receptors: a human donor who received a COVID-19 vaccine. CDR3s include the opening cysteine and the closing phenylalanine or tryptophan. A D gene is named only where the DNA matches it firmly. Not all rows give a size; the values are once, few, many and, for expanded clones, a class.

D,length,J,size,V,DNA,CDR3
.,13,TRBJ1-1,.,TRBV6-2/TRBV6-3,TGTGCCAGCAGTTACTCGGTAGGGCTTGAAGCTTTCTTT,CASSYSVGLEAFF
.,17,TRBJ2-5,.,TRBV3-1/TRBV3-2,TGTGCCAGCAGCCAAGTACCTGGGACGGGAAGGCAAGAGACCCAGTACTTC,CASSQVPGTGRQETQYF
.,12,TRBJ2-1,.,TRBV29-1,TGCAGCGTTGAAGGCGCAGCCAATGAGCAGTTCTTC,CSVEGAANEQFF
TRBD1,12,TRBJ1-5,.,TRBV19,TGTGCCAGTAGTCCAGGGGACAGGGCCCAGCATTTT,CASSPGDRAQHF
TRBD1,14,TRBJ2-5,.,TRBV5-5,TGTGCCAGCAGCAGTGACAGGGATCTTGGGACCCAGTACTTC,CASSSDRDLGTQYF
TRBD1,14,TRBJ2-3,.,TRBV19,TGTGCCAGTAGTGTCGGACAGGGCACAGATACGCAGTATTTT,CASSVGQGTDTQYF
.,14,TRBJ1-6,.,TRBV9,TGTGCCAGCAGCGCCGAGAGCTATAATTCACCCCTCCACTTT,CASSAESYNSPLHF
TRBD1,15,TRBJ2-2,.,TRBV28,TGTGCCAGCAGTTCTCGACAGGGGGGGACCGGGGAGCTGTTTTTT,CASSSRQGGTGELFF
.,15,TRBJ1-5,.,TRBV5-6,TGTGCCAGCAGCTTCGGACACAATAGCAATCAGCCCCAGCATTTT,CASSFGHNSNQPQHF
.,12,TRBJ1-2,.,TRBV28,TGTGCCAGCAGTCTCCGACAGTTTGGCTACACCTTC,CASSLRQFGYTF
.,13,TRBJ1-4,.,TRBV6-5,TGTGCCAGCAGTTACAGGCGGGGCGAAAAACTGTTTTTT,CASSYRRGEKLFF
.,14,TRBJ2-2,.,TRBV19,TGTGCCAGTAAGGGCAAACCGAACACCGGGGAGCTGTTTTTT,CASKGKPNTGELFF
.,12,TRBJ1-1,few,TRBV29-1,TGCAGCGTTGGGAGCGGGGACACTGAAGCTTTCTTT,CSVGSGDTEAFF
.,17,TRBJ2-3,.,TRBV12-5,TGTGCTAGTGGTTTGGTACCGGATGGGTGGGTGGGAGATACGCAGTATTTT,CASGLVPDGWVGDTQYF
.,16,TRBJ2-3,.,TRBV14,TGTGCCAGCAGCCTCCTTGGTCAGACTAGCACAGATACGCAGTATTTT,CASSLLGQTSTDTQYF
.,14,TRBJ1-4,.,TRBV30,TGTGCCTGGAGAAAAGGGCCAGCTAATGAAAAACTGTTTTTT,CAWRKGPANEKLFF
TRBD1,13,TRBJ1-2,.,TRBV6-2/TRBV6-3,TGTGCCAGCAGCCCAACAGGGGTTTATGGCTACACCTTC,CASSPTGVYGYTF
TRBD2,17,TRBJ2-3,.,TRBV6-6,TGTGCCAGCAGTCAGACTAGCGGGGGGTGGGGCACAGATACGCAGTATTTT,CASSQTSGGWGTDTQYF
.,15,TRBJ2-3,.,TRBV6-5,TGTGCCAGCAACGTCCAGGGGTTGGGCACAGATACGCAGTATTTT,CASNVQGLGTDTQYF
TRBD1,17,TRBJ1-2,.,TRBV28,TGTGCCAGCAGGGACAGGGAAAGAAAGGGCTTTCTCTATGGCTACACCTTC,CASRDRERKGFLYGYTF
.,15,TRBJ2-3,.,TRBV9,TGTGCCAGCAGCGTAGAATCCCGCGGCGCAGATACGCAGTATTTT,CASSVESRGADTQYF
TRBD1,14,TRBJ1-3,.,TRBV15,TGTGCCACCAGCAGTAGGGGGCTTGGAAACACCATATATTTT,CATSSRGLGNTIYF
.,15,TRBJ2-3,once,TRBV11-3,TGTGCCAGCAGCCCGGACTACACTTACACAGATACGCAGTATTTT,CASSPDYTYTDTQYF
TRBD1,12,TRBJ1-6,.,TRBV6-5,TGTGCCAGCAGTCGAGTGGGACAGGGCTTCCACTTT,CASSRVGQGFHF
.,13,TRBJ1-5,few,TRBV12-3/TRBV12-4,TGTGCCAGCAGCCGGGACAGCAATCAGCCCCAGCATTTT,CASSRDSNQPQHF
.,16,TRBJ2-6,.,TRBV7-9,TGTGCCAGCAGTCCAGACAGTCACTCTGGGGCCAACGTCCTGACTTTC,CASSPDSHSGANVLTF
TRBD2,17,TRBJ2-2,.,TRBV7-9,TGTGCCAGCAGCTTACTAGCGGTAGTTTGGAACACCGGGGAGCTGTTTTTT,CASSLLAVVWNTGELFF
.,13,TRBJ2-5,.,TRBV21-1,TGTGCCAGCAGAGGGGGGGTTCCAGAGACCCAGTACTTC,CASRGGVPETQYF
.,13,TRBJ1-3,few,TRBV18,TGTGCCAGCTCACCAGGGGATGGAAACACCATATATTTT,CASSPGDGNTIYF